The clone carrying this T cell receptor beta chain appeared many times. The antigen is unknown. The data originate from a study of post-analysis software for immune sequencing data. Study results and limitations: With TRBV5-6, TRBV5-1 and TRBV20-1 included, about five TRBV segments were more frequent in patients than in controls.

With 7 bases removed from V and 4 bases from J, the gap between germline ends came to 17 bases. Germline CDR1 MNHEY, CDR2 SVGEGT. This CDR3 has 15 amino acids. TCR beta libraries were prepared from cDNA with unique molecular identifiers. TCRdb re-analysed the PCR reads in MiXCR, keeping a single row per CDR3 protein. The table includes around 250,000 distinct CDR3 sequences, 36% detected once. The sequenced sample consisted of blood. The V and J genes are TRBV6-2 or TRBV6-3 and TRBJ2-1; D is tentatively TRBD1 or TRBD2 (5 bases each). This clonotype originated in a girl between 10 and 17 years old with multiple sclerosis. The CDR3 loop is CASIGAGRRYNEQFF. In nucleotides, the CDR3 is TGTGCCAGCATCGGGGCAGGGAGACGGTACAATGAGCAGTTCTTC.